This TCR beta chain stems from a study of blood T cell repertoires in COVID-19. About the study: Donors in the United States, Italy and Spain gave samples during acute or convalescent COVID-19. In each case, the material was cDNA or gDNA derived from T cells, B-cell-depleted T cells, or PBMCs.

Trimming removed 1 base from V and 1 base from J, with 9 bases in between. The CDR3 consists of 15 residues. CDR1 is SGHNT and CDR2 is YENEEA in the germline V gene. Authors' processing steps: The authors estimated nucleated cell counts from reference gene primer amplification. Here immunoSEQ multiplex PCR was the method, and the copy in TCRdb shows in-frame clones only, minus some. V and J calls and clone size are copied from that table; D and trimming were computed from the DNA. This sample has about 360,000 clones, with 85% to 90% found just once. The receptor was isolated from a human donor in a cohort sampled during active COVID-19. The chain links TRBV11-3 to TRBJ2-3, with D maybe TRBD2 (5 bases). The sample comprised peripheral blood. The CDR3 coding sequence is TGTGCCAGCAGCTTAGGAGGGATTGGCACAGATACGCAGTATTTT. This translates into CASSLGGIGTDTQYF. The whole variable domain, filled in from reference TRBV11-3 and TRBJ2-3, reads EAGVVQSPRYKIIEKKQPVAFWCNPISGHNTLYWYLQNLGQGPELLIRYENEEAVDDSQLPKDRFSAERLKGVDSTLKIQPAELGDSAVYLCASSLGGIGTDTQYFGPGTRLTVL.